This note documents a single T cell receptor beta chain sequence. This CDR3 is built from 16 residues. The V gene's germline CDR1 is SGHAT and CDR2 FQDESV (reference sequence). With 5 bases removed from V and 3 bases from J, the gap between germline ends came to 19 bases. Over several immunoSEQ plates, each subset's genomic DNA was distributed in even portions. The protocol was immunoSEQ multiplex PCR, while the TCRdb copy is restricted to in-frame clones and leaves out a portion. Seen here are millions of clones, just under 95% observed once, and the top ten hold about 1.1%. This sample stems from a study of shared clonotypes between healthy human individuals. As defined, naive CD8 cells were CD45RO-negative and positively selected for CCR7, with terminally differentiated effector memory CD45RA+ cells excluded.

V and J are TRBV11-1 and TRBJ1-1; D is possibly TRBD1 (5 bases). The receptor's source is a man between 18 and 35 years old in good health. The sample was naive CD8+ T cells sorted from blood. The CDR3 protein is CASSIFPGEGDTEAFF. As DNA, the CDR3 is TGTGCCAGCAGCATTTTCCCTGGGGAAGGGGACACTGAAGCTTTCTTT.